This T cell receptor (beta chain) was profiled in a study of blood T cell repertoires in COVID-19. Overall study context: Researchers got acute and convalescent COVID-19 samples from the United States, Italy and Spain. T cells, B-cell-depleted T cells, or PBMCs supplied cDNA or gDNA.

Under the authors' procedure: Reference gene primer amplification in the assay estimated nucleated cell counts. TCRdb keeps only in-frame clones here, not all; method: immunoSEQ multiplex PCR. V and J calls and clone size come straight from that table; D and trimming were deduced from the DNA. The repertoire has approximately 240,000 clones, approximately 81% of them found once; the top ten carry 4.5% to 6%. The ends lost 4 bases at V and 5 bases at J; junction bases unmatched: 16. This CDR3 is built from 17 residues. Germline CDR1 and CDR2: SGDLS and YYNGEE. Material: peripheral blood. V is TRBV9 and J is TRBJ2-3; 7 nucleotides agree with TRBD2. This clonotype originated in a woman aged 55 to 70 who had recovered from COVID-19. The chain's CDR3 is CASSLFGTSDRGDTQYF. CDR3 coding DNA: TGTGCCAGCAGCTTATTCGGTACTAGCGATCGAGGAGATACGCAGTATTTT.